The clone carrying this TCR beta chain was observed a single time. Germline lookup yields CDR1 MDHEN and CDR2 SYDVKM. The CDR3 totals 11 residues. The V and J ends lost 2 bases and 17 bases respectively, with 10 bases between them. Original methodology: Nucleated cell number was recorded as an estimate derived from reference gene primer amplification. Sequenced by immunoSEQ multiplex PCR; TCRdb stores in-frame clones only, minus some. D and trimming come from the DNA, and the V and J calls and clone size come from that table. The repertoire consists of some 60,000 clones, with more than 85% occurring once and the leading ten covering over 2%. These data belong to a study of blood T cell repertoires in COVID-19. In the study overall: The origin of the acute and convalescent COVID-19 samples was the United States, Italy and Spain. Sample material is recorded as cDNA or gDNA derived from T cells, B-cell-depleted T cells, or PBMCs.

This TCR derives from a man between 60 and 75 years old with acute or convalescent COVID-19. The chain uses TRBV28 and TRBJ1-6; the D is unclear. Sequencing was performed on peripheral blood. The CDR3 sequence: CASSLNGVFHF. As DNA, the CDR3 is TGTGCCAGCAGTTTAAACGGGGTTTTCCACTTT.